This passage covers 7 T cell receptor beta chains from one sample sequenced in a study of blood T cell repertoires in COVID-19. Sequenced by immunoSEQ multiplex PCR; TCRdb stores in-frame clones only, minus some. The sample records a few hundred thousand clones, 80% to 90% being singletons. Source material: peripheral blood. The source is a man aged 25-45 years with acute or convalescent COVID-19.

This chain uses TRBV10-3 with TRBJ2-1; TRBD1 matches 7 bases. The junction had 8 bases not matched to a gene; V was cut back by 6 bases and J by 6 bases. Germline values: CDR1 ENHRY, CDR2 SYGVKD. The CDR3 loop spans 14 amino acids. CDR3 sequence (DNA): TGTGCCATCAGGGCATACAGGGGACGCAATGAGCAGTTCTTC. It specifies CAIRAYRGRNEQFF.

The J gene is TRBJ1-1, the V gene TRBV7-9; TRBD1 matches at 9 bases. J lost 1 base, V lost 6 bases, and 3 bases had no gene match. The CDR3 totals 14 residues. Germline CDR1 reads SEHNR; CDR2 reads FQNEAQ (reference sequence). CDR3 amino acids: CASSGQGWNTEAFF. The CDR3 DNA follows: TGTGCCAGCAGTGGACAGGGGTGGAACACTGAAGCTTTCTTT. Variable domain in full (rest from reference TRBV7-9 and TRBJ1-1): DTGVSQNPRHKITKRGQNVTFRCDPISEHNRLYWYRQTLGQGPEFLTYFQNEAQLEKSRLLSDRFSAERPKGSFSTLEIQRTEQGDSAMYLCASSGQGWNTEAFFGQGTRLTVV.

This clone appeared once. The J gene is TRBJ2-2, the V gene TRBV9; TRBD2 is a possible D gene (5 bases). This CDR3 is 16 amino acids long. The ends were cut back, 0 bases at V and 8 bases at J, with 17 bases in the middle. The germline gives CDR1 SGDLS, CDR2 YYNGEE. CDR3 amino acids: CASSVASGKGLGELFF. The CDR3 nucleotides are TGTGCCAGCAGCGTAGCTTCGGGAAAAGGGCTGGGGGAGCTGTTTTTT.

The rearrangement uses TRBV28 and TRBJ1-4; TRBD1 aligns across 11 bases. Germline lookup yields CDR1 MDHEN and CDR2 SYDVKM. J lost 7 bases, V lost 2 bases, and 6 bases had no gene match. The CDR3 sequence is 16 residues long. The CDR3 is CASSLGGTGGREKLFF. CDR3 nucleotide sequence: TGTGCCAGCAGTTTAGGAGGGACAGGGGGACGTGAAAAACTGTTTTTT. The full variable domain, its missing parts supplied by reference TRBV28 and TRBJ1-4, is DVKVTQSSRYLVKRTGEKVFLECVQDMDHENMFWYRQDPGLGLRLIYFSYDVKMKEKGDIPEGYSVSREKKERFSLILESASTNQTSMYLCASSLGGTGGREKLFFGSGTQLSVL.

The chain recombines TRBV28 with TRBJ1-2; no clear D. Germline CDR1 MDHEN, CDR2 SYDVKM. V was cut by 4 bases and J by 2 bases, with 17 bases left in between. The CDR3 spans 16 residues. The CDR3 nucleotides read TGTGCCAGCAGTTCGAAGTTCCCGACACCAAACTATGGCTACACCTTC. Its protein is CASSSKFPTPNYGYTF.

The rearrangement joins TRBV7-3 to TRBJ2-7, with 13 nucleotides matching TRBD2. CDR1 is SGHTA and CDR2 is FQGTGA in the germline V gene. After removal of 5 bases from V and 4 bases from J, the junction contained 5 bases not matched to a gene. CDR3 length equals 15 residues. The CDR3 sequence is CASSPGLAGVYEQYF. CDR3 coding DNA: TGTGCCAGCAGCCCAGGACTAGCGGGAGTATACGAGCAGTACTTC.

This clone was picked up one time. V gene TRBV18 combines with J gene TRBJ2-3; possible D gene TRBD1, 7 bases. V shed 5 bases and J shed 0 bases, with 15 bases lying between them. Germline loops: CDR1 KGHSH, CDR2 LQKENI. The length of the CDR3 is 16 residues. The CDR3 spells CASSSSEGASTDTQYF. The CDR3 region has the DNA TGTGCCAGCTCAAGCTCGGAGGGGGCTAGCACAGATACGCAGTATTTT.